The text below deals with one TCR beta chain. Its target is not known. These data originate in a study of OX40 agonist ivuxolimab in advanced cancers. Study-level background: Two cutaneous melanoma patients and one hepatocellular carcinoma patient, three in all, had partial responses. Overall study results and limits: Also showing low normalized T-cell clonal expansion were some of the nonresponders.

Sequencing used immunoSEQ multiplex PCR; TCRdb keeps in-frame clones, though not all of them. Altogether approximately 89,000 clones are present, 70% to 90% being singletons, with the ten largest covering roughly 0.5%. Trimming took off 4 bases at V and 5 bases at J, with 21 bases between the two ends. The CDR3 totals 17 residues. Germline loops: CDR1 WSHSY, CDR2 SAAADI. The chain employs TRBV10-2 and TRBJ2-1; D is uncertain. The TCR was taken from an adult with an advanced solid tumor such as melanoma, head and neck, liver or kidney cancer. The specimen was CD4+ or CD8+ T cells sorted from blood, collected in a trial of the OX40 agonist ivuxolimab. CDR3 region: CASSASGPSQNHNEQFF. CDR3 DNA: TGCGCCAGCAGTGCTTCGGGTCCGTCACAGAACCACAATGAGCAGTTCTTC.